The source of this T cell receptor (beta chain) is a study of T-cell memory formation after mild COVID-19. General study points: Contracting clones from day 15 to 85 had balanced CD4/CD8; later expanders favoured CD4+. Memory from before infection featured some responding clones, which suggests cross-reactive memory joined.

Via MiXCR, TCRdb re-called the 5' RACE reads, giving one row per CDR3 protein. This repertoire shows 300,000 to 350,000 distinct CDR3 sequences, approximately 19% found once; its top ten account for around 21%. The CDR3 runs 15 residues. Germline lookup yields CDR1 SGHRS and CDR2 YFSETQ. With 4 bases removed from V and 2 bases from J, the gap between germline ends came to 16 bases. In regard to this clonotype: Its antigen is undetermined.

This clonotype was sampled from a young man who had mild COVID-19 (a few samples of this study predate the infection). Cell type and time point are not known. Sequencing was done on a sample of PBMCs or a T cell subset sorted from them (not recorded which). The rearrangement joins TRBV5-1 to TRBJ2-7; tentatively, D is TRBD2 (7 bases). The CDR3 nucleotides read TGCGCCAGCAGCCCATGGGGGGGCTTGACCTACGAGCAGTACTTC. It codes for CASSPWGGLTYEQYF. The variable domain in full, completed from reference TRBV5-1 and TRBJ2-7, reads KAGVTQTPRYLIKTRGQQVTLSCSPISGHRSVSWYQQTPGQGLQFLFEYFSETQRNKGNFPGRFSGRQFSNSRSEMNVSTLELGDSALYLCASSPWGGLTYEQYFGPGTRLTVT.